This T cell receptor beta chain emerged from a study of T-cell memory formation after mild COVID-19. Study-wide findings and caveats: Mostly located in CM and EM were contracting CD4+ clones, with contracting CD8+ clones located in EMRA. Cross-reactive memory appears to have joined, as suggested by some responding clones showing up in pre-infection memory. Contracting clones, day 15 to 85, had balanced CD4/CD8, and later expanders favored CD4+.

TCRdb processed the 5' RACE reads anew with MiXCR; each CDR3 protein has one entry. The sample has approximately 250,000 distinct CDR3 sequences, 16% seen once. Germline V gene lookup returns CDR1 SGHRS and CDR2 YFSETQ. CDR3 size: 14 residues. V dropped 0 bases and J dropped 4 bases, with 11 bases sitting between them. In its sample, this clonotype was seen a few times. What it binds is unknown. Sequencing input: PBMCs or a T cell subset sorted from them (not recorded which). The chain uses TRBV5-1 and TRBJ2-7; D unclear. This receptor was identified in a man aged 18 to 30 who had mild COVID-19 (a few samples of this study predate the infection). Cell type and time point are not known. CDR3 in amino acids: CASSLAGPPYEQYV. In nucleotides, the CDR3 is TGCGCCAGCAGCTTGGCCGGGCCACCATACGAGCAGTACGTC.